The 28 T cell receptor beta chains below all came from one sample that was sequenced in a study of blood T cell repertoires in COVID-19. Produced via immunoSEQ multiplex PCR; TCRdb's table is partial and in-frame only. The profile shows 100,000 to 120,000 clones, approximately 84% of them singletons. The specimen sequenced was peripheral blood. The receptors were gathered from a man aged 50-60 years with acute or convalescent COVID-19.

This chain links TRBV11-3 with TRBJ2-3; 9 bases are a match to TRBD2. The junction had 13 bases not matched to a gene; V was cut back by 0 bases and J by 0 bases. Germline CDR1 is SGHNT and CDR2 is YENEEA. This CDR3 is built from 20 residues. The CDR3 reads CASSLDRVLAGPASTDTQYF. CDR3 DNA: TGTGCCAGCAGCTTAGATCGGGTGCTAGCGGGGCCGGCTAGCACAGATACGCAGTATTTT.

The rearrangement links TRBV5-6 to TRBJ1-6; TRBD1 is a possible D gene (5 bases). The V gene lost 4 bases and the J gene lost 5 bases, with 10 bases spanning the gap. This CDR3 has 14 amino acids. The germline CDR1 and CDR2 sequences are SGHDT and YYEEEE. The CDR3 spells CASSTGLNNSPLHF. Here the CDR3 DNA reads TGTGCCAGCAGCACGGGACTTAATAATTCACCCCTCCACTTT.

This rearrangement joins TRBV5-1 to TRBJ1-1; D unclear. Germline V lookup: CDR1 SGHRS, CDR2 YFSETQ. The CDR3 is 16 amino acids. Trimming removed 0 bases from V and 1 base from J, with 13 bases in between. As DNA, the CDR3 is TGCGCCAGCAGCTTGGCTCCCACCGCTACGAACACTGAAGCTTTCTTT. As protein: CASSLAPTATNTEAFF.

CDR3 sequence (DNA): TGTGCCAGTAGTATAGTGGTCGGACAGCCCCCCGATGGCTACACCTTC. Amino acids: CASSIVVGQPPDGYTF. This chain uses TRBV19 with TRBJ1-2, with a tentative D call TRBD1 (6 bases). This CDR3 region has 16 residues. The V and J ends lost 1 base and 6 bases respectively, with 18 bases between them. The V gene's germline CDR1 is LNHDA and CDR2 SQIVND (reference sequence).

This clone was picked up a small number of times. V and J are TRBV3-1 (or the pseudogene TRBV3-2) and TRBJ1-4; TRBD1 matches at 10 bases. V gave up 3 bases and J gave up 1 base; unmatched junction bases: 14. Germline CDR1 LGHDT, CDR2 YNNKEL (reference sequence). The CDR3 loop spans 20 amino acids. CDR3 sequence: CASSQRPGTGVLVTNEKLFF. Written as DNA, the CDR3 is TGTGCCAGCAGCCAGCGTCCCGGGACAGGGGTCTTAGTAACTAATGAAAAACTGTTTTTT.

The rearrangement joins TRBV3-1 (or the pseudogene TRBV3-2) to TRBJ2-1; 9 bases are shared with TRBD2. Germline lookup yields CDR1 LGHDT and CDR2 YNNKEL (reference sequence). V lost 3 bases, J lost 6 bases, and 12 bases stayed unmatched. CDR3 length: 17 amino acids. The CDR3 protein is CASSHRMAGGRSNEQFF. The CDR3 region has the DNA TGTGCCAGCAGCCACCGCATGGCGGGGGGGCGGAGCAATGAGCAGTTCTTC.

The V and J genes are TRBV2 and TRBJ1-2, with 10 bases identical to TRBD1. The CDR3 has 14 residues. Trimming removed 6 bases from V and 7 bases from J; junction bases left unmatched: 8. CDR1 is SNHLY, CDR2 FYNNEI, per germline. The CDR3, as DNA: TGTGCCAGCAGCTTGACAGGGGGCTTTTCTGGCTACACCTTC. Translated: CASSLTGGFSGYTF.

This chain joins TRBV19 and TRBJ1-2; 11 bases align to TRBD1. The CDR3 is 17 amino acids. The V gene end was trimmed by 9 bases and the J gene end by 4 bases; junction bases not matched to a gene: 16. In germline, CDR1 is LNHDA, CDR2 SQIVND (reference sequence). CDR3 nucleotides: TGTGCCAGCCGGTTACGGACAGGGGGCTCGAGGACCTATGGCTACACCTTC. It is translated as CASRLRTGGSRTYGYTF.

The gene calls are TRBV4-2 and TRBJ1-1, with 8 bases lining up with TRBD1. Trimming cost V 4 bases and J 0 bases; bases outside gene matches: 1. CDR3 length equals 14 residues. Germline V gives CDR1 LGHNA, CDR2 YNFKEQ. The CDR3 loop is CASSPGQVNTEAFF. The CDR3 bases are TGTGCCAGCAGCCCGGGACAGGTGAACACTGAAGCTTTCTTT.

CDR3 DNA: TGTGCCAGCAGTTACGCCAGGACAGGGGTCCCCTATGGCTACACCTTC. It yields the protein CASSYARTGVPYGYTF. The chain joins TRBV6-5 to TRBJ1-2; 9 positions match TRBD1. Germline CDR1 is MNHEY and CDR2 is SVGAGI. The junction had 8 bases not matched to a gene; V was cut back by 2 bases and J by 4 bases. CDR3 length equals 16 residues.

This clone was seen once. The CDR3 bases are TGTGCCACCAGCAGAGATCGGGGGGAGATGGGCACGCAGTATTTT. It yields the protein CATSRDRGEMGTQYF. The J gene is TRBJ2-3, the V gene TRBV15; 7 bases align to TRBD2. The V gene end was trimmed by 0 bases and the J gene end by 9 bases; junction bases not matched to a gene: 9. The CDR3 consists of 15 residues. Germline V CDR1 and CDR2: LNHNV, YYDKDF (reference sequence).

The chain links TRBV3-1 (or the pseudogene TRBV3-2) to TRBJ1-1; a weak D match, TRBD1 (5 bases). Trimming took 1 base from V and 4 from J, leaving 10 bases between them. This CDR3 comprises 14 residues. CDR1 LGHDT and CDR2 YNNKEL come from the germline V gene (reference sequence). The CDR3 reads CASSQAAGTTEAFF. The DNA of the CDR3 is TGTGCCAGCAGCCAAGCCGCGGGGACCACTGAAGCTTTCTTT.

The chain employs TRBV14 and TRBJ1-3, with a weak D call TRBD1 (6 bases). Germline CDR1 reads SGHDN; CDR2 reads FVKESK. There are 14 residues in the CDR3. The chain's CDR3 is CSSVQGRTGNTIYF. CDR3 sequence (DNA): TGTTCCTCCGTCCAGGGGAGAACTGGAAACACCATATATTTT. The variable domain in full, completed from reference TRBV14 and TRBJ1-3, reads EAGVTQFPSHSVIEKGQTVTLRCDPISGHDNLYWYRRVMGKEIKFLLHFVKESKQDESGMPNNRFLAERTGGTYSTLKVQPAELEDSGVYFCSSVQGRTGNTIYFGEGSWLTVV.

The V gene is TRBV5-1, the J gene TRBJ2-1; D is undetermined. The V end lost 2 bases, the J end lost 8 bases, and 5 bases lay between the germline ends. The CDR3 covers 11 residues. Germline V gene data show CDR1 as SGHRS and CDR2 as YFSETQ. CDR3 residues: CASSFTYEQFF. The DNA of the CDR3 is TGCGCCAGCAGCTTTACTTATGAGCAGTTCTTC.

The gene calls are TRBV5-1 and TRBJ2-1; 13 bases agree with TRBD2. Germline CDR1 is SGHRS and CDR2 is YFSETQ. The CDR3 totals 17 residues. The V and J ends lost 4 bases and 2 bases, in that order; junction bases with no gene match: 6. CDR3 in amino acids: CASSVGLAGVPYNEQFF. CDR3 DNA: TGCGCCAGCAGCGTCGGACTAGCGGGGGTCCCCTACAATGAGCAGTTCTTC.

The chain recombines TRBV24-1 with TRBJ2-1; no definite D call. The CDR3 totals 12 residues. Per germline, CDR1 KGHDR and CDR2 SFDVKD. V lost 9 bases and J lost 6, with 11 bases in between. The CDR3 sequence is CATGQAVNEQFF. CDR3 coding DNA: TGTGCCACCGGGCAGGCAGTCAATGAGCAGTTCTTC.

The chain is built from TRBV6-5 and TRBJ2-3; 7 nucleotides align to TRBD2. CDR1 is MNHEY and CDR2 is SVGAGI in the germline V gene. Unmatched junction bases numbered 9, after V lost 2 bases and J lost 7 bases. The CDR3 sequence is 15 residues long. The CDR3 nucleotides read TGTGCCAGCAGTTACACTCGGACTAGTCGACATACGCAGTATTTT. Its translation is CASSYTRTSRHTQYF.

The genes are TRBV3-1 (or the pseudogene TRBV3-2) and TRBJ2-1, with a tentative D call TRBD2 (6 bases). Germline assignment: CDR1 LGHDT and CDR2 YNNKEL (reference sequence). CDR3 length: 16 residues. Trimming took 0 bases from V and 6 from J, leaving 15 bases between them. The CDR3 loop is CASSQDPARGSNEQFF. The CDR3 region has the DNA TGTGCCAGCAGCCAAGATCCCGCCCGGGGGAGCAATGAGCAGTTCTTC.

V gene TRBV2 combines with J gene TRBJ1-5, with D unresolved. The CDR3 sequence is 13 residues long. CDR1 and CDR2 (germline): SNHLY, FYNNEI. Between the trimmed V and J ends, which lost 5 bases and 6 bases, there was a span of 11 bases. CDR3 nucleotide sequence: TGTGCCAGCAGTCAAAACAACGCTCAGCCCCAGCATTTT. It yields the protein CASSQNNAQPQHF.

V gene TRBV7-3 combines with J gene TRBJ2-7; 7 positions match TRBD2. V dropped 1 base and J dropped 5; count of bases not matched to a gene: 2. This CDR3 has 13 amino acids. Looked up from germline, CDR1 is SGHTA and CDR2 is FQGTGA. CDR3 protein: CASSLSRGDEQYV. The CDR3 DNA sequence: TGTGCCAGCAGCTTAAGTCGGGGGGACGAGCAGTACGTC.

This clone has just a few counts. This chain uses TRBV28 with TRBJ2-7, with TRBD1 matching 8 bases. J was trimmed by 3 bases and V by 2 bases; bases with no gene match: 6. This CDR3 spans 15 amino acids. Germline V gene sequence: CDR1 MDHEN, CDR2 SYDVKM. CDR3 bases: TGTGCCAGCAGTTTACGGGACAGGCCTAACTACGAGCAGTACTTC. Translating it yields CASSLRDRPNYEQYF.

This chain uses TRBV5-4 with TRBJ1-2; the D gene is possibly TRBD1 (5 bases). Trimming removed 3 bases from V and 8 bases from J, with 23 bases in between. Germline CDR1 SGHNT, CDR2 YYREEE (reference sequence). The length of the CDR3 is 16 residues. CDR3 sequence (DNA): TGTGCCAGCAGCTATTCAGGGATAGGGTCTACCTCAGGCTACACCTTC. It is translated as CASSYSGIGSTSGYTF.

The rearrangement links TRBV7-8 to TRBJ2-7, with D possibly matching TRBD1 (6 bases). The germline V gene has CDR1 SGHVS and CDR2 FQNEAQ. This CDR3 is 15 amino acids long. Trimming cost V 2 bases and J 2 bases, with 13 bases left between them. CDR3 protein: CASSLTGTSPYEQYF. In nucleotides, the CDR3 is TGTGCCAGCAGCTTAACCGGGACATCCCCCTACGAGCAGTACTTC.

DNA of the CDR3: TGTGCCAGCAGCTTAGTCGGAGGGTCAGGCTATGGCTACACCTTC. Residues: CASSLVGGSGYGYTF. The V call is TRBV11-2, the J call TRBJ1-2; D remains ambiguous. V was cut by 1 base and J by 4 bases, with 13 bases left in between. This CDR3 has 15 residues. Germline V CDR1 and CDR2: SGHAT, FQNNGV.

The chain recombines TRBV18 with TRBJ1-5; D remains unclear. The V end was cut by 4 bases, the J end by 6 bases, with 19 bases between. The CDR3 length is 16 residues. Germline V gene sequence: CDR1 KGHSH, CDR2 LQKENI. DNA of the CDR3: TGTGCCAGCTCACTAGGCAGTAGGGTTGAGGGTCAGCCCCAGCATTTT. Its protein is CASSLGSRVEGQPQHF.

The V call is TRBV6-5, the J call TRBJ1-1, with a possible D match to TRBD1 (5 bases). CDR1 and CDR2 (germline): MNHEY, SVGAGI. V was cut by 7 bases and J by 4 bases, with 13 bases left in between. This CDR3 spans 13 amino acids. CDR3 sequence: CASTLGGSTEAFF. CDR3 nucleotides: TGTGCCAGCACTCTGGGGGGGAGCACTGAAGCTTTCTTT.

The V and J genes are TRBV20-1 and TRBJ1-2; the D is unclear. Trimming pared 6 bases from V and 4 bases from J, leaving 6 bases between. Germline V gene lookup returns CDR1 DFQATT and CDR2 SNEGSKA (reference sequence). This CDR3 has 10 residues. The CDR3 region has the DNA TGCAGTGCGAACAGCTATGGCTACACCTTC. Translation gives CSANSYGYTF.

This chain joins TRBV5-5 and TRBJ1-3, with TRBD1 matching over 7 bases. The CDR3 sequence is 16 residues long. Germline CDR1 is SGHKS and CDR2 is YYEKEE (reference sequence). V trimming: 3 bases; J trimming: 3 bases; junction bases outside the gene matches: 9. Written as DNA, the CDR3 is TGTGCCAGCAGCTGGGATCAGGGGGTGTATGGAAACACCATATATTTT. Translation: CASSWDQGVYGNTIYF.